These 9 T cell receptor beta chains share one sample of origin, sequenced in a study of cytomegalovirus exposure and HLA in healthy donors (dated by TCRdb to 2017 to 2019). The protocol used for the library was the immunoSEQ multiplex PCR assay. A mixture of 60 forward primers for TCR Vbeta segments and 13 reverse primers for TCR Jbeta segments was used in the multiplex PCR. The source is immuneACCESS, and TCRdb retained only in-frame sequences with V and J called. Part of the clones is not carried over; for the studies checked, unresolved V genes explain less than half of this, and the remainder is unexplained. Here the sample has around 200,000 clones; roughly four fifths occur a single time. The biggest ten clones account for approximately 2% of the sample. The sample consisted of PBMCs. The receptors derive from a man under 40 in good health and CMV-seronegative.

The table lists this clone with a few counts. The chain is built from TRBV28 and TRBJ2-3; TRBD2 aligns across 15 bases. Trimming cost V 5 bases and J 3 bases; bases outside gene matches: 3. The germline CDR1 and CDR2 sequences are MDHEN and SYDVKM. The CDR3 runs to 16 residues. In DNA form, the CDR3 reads TGTGCCAGCAGTCCCGGGACTAGCGGGAGGACAGATACGCAGTATTTT. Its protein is CASSPGTSGRTDTQYF.

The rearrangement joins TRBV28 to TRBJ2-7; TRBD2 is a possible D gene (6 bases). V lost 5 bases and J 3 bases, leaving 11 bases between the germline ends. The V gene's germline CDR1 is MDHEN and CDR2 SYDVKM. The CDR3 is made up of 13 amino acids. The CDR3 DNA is TGTGCCAGCAGTAGTAGCGGAATCTACGAGCAGTACTTC. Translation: CASSSSGIYEQYF.

CDR3 loop: CASRPRGGDFGTGELFF. CDR3 DNA sequence: TGTGCCAGCAGGCCGAGAGGGGGCGACTTTGGGACCGGGGAGCTGTTTTTT. This rearrangement joins TRBV2 to TRBJ2-2; 7 bases fit TRBD1. Per germline, CDR1 SNHLY and CDR2 FYNNEI. Trimming cost V 6 bases and J 5 bases; bases outside gene matches: 15. This CDR3 is 17 amino acids long. The full variable domain, its missing parts supplied by reference TRBV2 and TRBJ2-2, is EPEVTQTPSHQVTQMGQEVILRCVPISNHLYFYWYRQILGQKVEFLVSFYNNEISEKSEIFDDQFSVERPDGSNFTLKIRSTKLEDSAMYFCASRPRGGDFGTGELFFGEGSRLTVL.

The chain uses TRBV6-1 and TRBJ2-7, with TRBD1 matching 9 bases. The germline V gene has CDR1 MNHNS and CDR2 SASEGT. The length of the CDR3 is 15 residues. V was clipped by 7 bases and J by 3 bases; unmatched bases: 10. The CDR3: CASKGQGPTYYEQYF. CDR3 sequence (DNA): TGTGCCAGCAAGGGACAGGGTCCAACCTACTACGAGCAGTACTTC.

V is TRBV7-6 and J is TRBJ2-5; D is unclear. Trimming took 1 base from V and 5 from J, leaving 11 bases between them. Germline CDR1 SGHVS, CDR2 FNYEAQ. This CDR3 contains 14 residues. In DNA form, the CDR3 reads TGTGCCAGCAGCTTAGTACGAGCCGGGGAGACCCAGTACTTC. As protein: CASSLVRAGETQYF. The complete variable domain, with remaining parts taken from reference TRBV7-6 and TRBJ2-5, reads GAGVSQSPRYKVTKRGQDVALRCDPISGHVSLYWYRQALGQGPEFLTYFNYEAQQDKSGLPNDRFSAERPEGSISTLTIQRTEQRDSAMYRCASSLVRAGETQYFGPGTRLLVL.

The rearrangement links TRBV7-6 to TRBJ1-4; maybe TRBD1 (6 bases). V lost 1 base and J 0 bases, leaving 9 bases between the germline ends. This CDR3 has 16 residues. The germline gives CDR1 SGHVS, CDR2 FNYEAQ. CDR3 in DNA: TGTGCCAGCAGCTTAGATTCAGGGGCAACTAATGAAAAACTGTTTTTT. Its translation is CASSLDSGATNEKLFF.

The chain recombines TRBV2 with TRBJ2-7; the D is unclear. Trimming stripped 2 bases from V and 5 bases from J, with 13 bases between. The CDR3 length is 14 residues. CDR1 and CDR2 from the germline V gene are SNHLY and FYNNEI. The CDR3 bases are TGTGCCAGCAGTGAACTCCCTAGTTGGAACGAGCAGTACTTC. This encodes CASSELPSWNEQYF.

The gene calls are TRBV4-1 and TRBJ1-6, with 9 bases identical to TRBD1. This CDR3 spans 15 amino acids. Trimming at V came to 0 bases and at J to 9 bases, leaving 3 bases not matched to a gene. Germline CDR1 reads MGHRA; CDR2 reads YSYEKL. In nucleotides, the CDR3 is TGCGCCAGCAGCCAAGAGGGGACAGGGATTTCACCCCTCCACTTT. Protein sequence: CASSQEGTGISPLHF.

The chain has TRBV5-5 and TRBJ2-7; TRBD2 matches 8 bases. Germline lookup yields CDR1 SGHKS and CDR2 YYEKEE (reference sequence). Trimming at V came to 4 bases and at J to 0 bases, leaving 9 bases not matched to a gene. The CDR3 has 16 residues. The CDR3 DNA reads TGTGCCAGCAGCCCCCGGGAGGGCGTAAGCTCCTACGAGCAGTACTTC. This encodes CASSPREGVSSYEQYF.